The T cell receptor (beta chain) under discussion was sequenced for a study of siplizumab effects on memory and regulatory T cells. Profiling relied on immunoSEQ multiplex PCR, and the TCRdb table lists in-frame clones only, not all of them. Among 87,000 or so clones listed, around 94% were seen once. This CDR3 contains 13 residues. CDR1 and CDR2 from the germline V gene are SGHRS and YFSETQ. V was clipped by 4 bases and J by 2 bases, with 10 bases between them. General study findings and limits: Sequences below about 10^-5 frequency were poorly captured, and few alloreactive clones mapped to unstimulated subsets.

Details on this clone: The antigen is undetermined.

V usage is TRBV5-1 and J usage is TRBJ2-7; D unresolved. The sample comprised non-Treg CD4+ T cells sorted from blood. The sequence was collected from a human donor in good health. CDR3 residues: CASSRSPTYEQYF. Written as DNA, the CDR3 is TGCGCCAGCAGCCGGAGTCCGACCTACGAGCAGTACTTC.